The present TCR beta chain was sequenced within a study of somatic mutations in cytotoxic T cells in rheumatoid arthritis. In the study overall: Prior to any treatment and right after diagnosis, patient blood (over 29 ml EDTA) was drawn. Sorting by flow gave nearly 100% purity for some V beta antibody-stained T-cell populations, including V beta1+ cells sequenced for TCRB. Study outcomes and limitations: The top CD8+ clone topped 20% of CD8+ cells in about an eighth of the roughly 65 patients. No antigen targets were known for the expanded CD8+ clones.

The CDR3 is 13 residues long. V shed 3 bases and J shed 3 bases, with 9 bases lying between them. Germline loops: CDR1 LGHNA, CDR2 YNFKEQ. Some clones are missing from TCRdb's copy, which holds only in-frame ones; the method was immunoSEQ multiplex PCR. The sample gives approximately 20,000 clones, approximately 80% of which show up once; approximately 28% is in the top ten. This clone was seen only a few times. As yet, its antigen is unknown. This receptor was obtained from an adult with rheumatoid arthritis. The sample consisted of CD8+ T cells sorted from blood. The chain recombines TRBV4-2 with TRBJ2-7; D gene uncertain. CDR3 sequence (DNA): TGTGCCAGCAGCCATCAGGTGGGCTACGAGCAGTACTTC. This translates into CASSHQVGYEQYF.